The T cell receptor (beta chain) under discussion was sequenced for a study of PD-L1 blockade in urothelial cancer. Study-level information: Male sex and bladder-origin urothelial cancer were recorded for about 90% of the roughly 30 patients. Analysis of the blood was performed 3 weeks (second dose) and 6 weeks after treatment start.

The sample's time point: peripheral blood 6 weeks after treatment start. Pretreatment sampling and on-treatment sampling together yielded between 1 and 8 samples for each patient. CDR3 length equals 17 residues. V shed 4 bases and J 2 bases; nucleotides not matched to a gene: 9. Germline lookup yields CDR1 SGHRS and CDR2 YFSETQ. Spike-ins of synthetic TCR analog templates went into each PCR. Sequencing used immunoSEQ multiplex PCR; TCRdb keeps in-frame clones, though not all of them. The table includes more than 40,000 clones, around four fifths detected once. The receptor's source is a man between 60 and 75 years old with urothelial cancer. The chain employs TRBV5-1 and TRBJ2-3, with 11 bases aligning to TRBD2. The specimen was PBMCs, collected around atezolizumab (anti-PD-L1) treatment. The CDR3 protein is CASSRTSGGQTTDTQYF. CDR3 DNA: TGCGCCAGCAGCCGAACTAGCGGGGGCCAAACCACAGATACGCAGTATTTT.